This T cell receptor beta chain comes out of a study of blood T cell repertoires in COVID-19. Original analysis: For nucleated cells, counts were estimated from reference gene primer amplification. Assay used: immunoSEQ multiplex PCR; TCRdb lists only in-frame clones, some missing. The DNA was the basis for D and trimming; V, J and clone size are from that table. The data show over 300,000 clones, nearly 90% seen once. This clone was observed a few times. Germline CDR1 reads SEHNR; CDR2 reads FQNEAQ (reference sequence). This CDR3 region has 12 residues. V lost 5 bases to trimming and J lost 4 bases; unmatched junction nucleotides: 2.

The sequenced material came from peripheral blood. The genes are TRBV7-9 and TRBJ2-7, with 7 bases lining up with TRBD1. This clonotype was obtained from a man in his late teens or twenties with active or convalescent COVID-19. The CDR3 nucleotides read TGTGCCAGCAGCCCGACAGGGTACGAGCAGTACTTC. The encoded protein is CASSPTGYEQYF. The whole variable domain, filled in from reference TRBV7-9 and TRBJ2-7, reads DTGVSQNPRHKITKRGQNVTFRCDPISEHNRLYWYRQTLGQGPEFLTYFQNEAQLEKSRLLSDRFSAERPKGSFSTLEIQRTEQGDSAMYLCASSPTGYEQYFGPGTRLTVT.